Listed here is a single T cell receptor (beta chain). The clone's antigen remains unknown. A clone one base away is much larger, so this may be a read error. The CDR1 and CDR2 encoded by the germline V gene are SGHDT and YYEEEE. The CDR3 runs 15 residues from the cysteine to the phenylalanine. Here the CDR3 DNA is all that survives: 45 bases in frame from base 1. This entry comes from a study of T cells after yellow fever vaccination (dated by TCRdb to between 2018 and 2020). A note on the overall study: The SMART-Seq v4 Ultra Low Input RNA kit was used to prepare libraries from fractions with low cell numbers. Bulk PBMC replicates and cell subsets were isolated from blood drawn at multiple timepoints before and after both primary and secondary immunization. To follow T-cell clones before and after both primary and booster YFV17D yellow fever vaccination, bulk TCR alpha and beta repertoires underwent longitudinal sequencing. The cohort comprised two healthy male donors, one aged 18 to 29 and one aged 30 to 40 years.

The sequencer was an Illumina NovaSeq 6000. Synthesis of TCR cDNA relied on 5'RACE template switching, a step that introduced a universal primer site along with unique molecular identifiers. cDNA synthesis was primed from both the TCR alpha and TCR beta constant segments. Library amplification involved two PCR steps, and the second step added sample barcodes and sequencing adapters. Libraries were sequenced on Illumina HiSeq 2500 (2x100 bp) or NovaSeq (2x150 bp). Concerning the study's data processing: Demultiplexing of reads and collapsing into UMI consensus sequences were performed with MIGEC, and V(D)J alignment was carried out with MiXCR. Vaccine-responding clonotypes were defined with edgeR using replicate PBMC samples, requiring FDR below 0.01 and a log2 fold change above 5 up to day 15. Bulk clonotypes were assigned CD4 or CD8 identity according to which sequenced CD4 or CD8 repertoire held them at higher abundance. TCRdb reanalyzed the raw reads on its own, using fastp at Q25 for trimming and MiXCR for clone calling, and kept in-frame beta chains. Rows with one shared CDR3 protein collapse into an entry with the most common genes and DNA. What appears here as the V and J calls and clone size reflects TCRdb's work, not the paper's. The table for this sample lists about 320,000 distinct CDR3 sequences; 3.5% to 5% of them were counted only once. The top ten clonotypes cover approximately 19% of the sample.

In light of the paper, this sample's treatment or condition label describes: live attenuated yellow fever vaccine strain. At each blood-draw timepoint, two biological replicates of bulk PBMCs were obtained. PBMCs were isolated from peripheral blood using a standard Ficoll-Paque protocol. RNA was extracted with TriZol from bulk PBMCs, CD4 and CD8 fractions, and dextramer-positive and dextramer-negative fractions. Paper-wide results and their limitations: The secondary T-cell response was found to be weaker but faster than the primary response, with a peak reached on day 5 rather than on day 15. FACS-sorted repertoires could contain abundant contaminating clonotypes from the bulk population, so computational filtering was required. A small share of clonotypes occurred in both CD4 and CD8 compartments, likely arising from convergent recombination. After the booster, most clones that had expanded after primary vaccination were detected again (around 95% of CD4 and over 75% of CD8), suggesting broad maintenance of memory. The study included only a couple of donors, which limits how far the findings can be generalized.

Source: PBMCs, taken 15 days after the yellow fever booster vaccination. The TCR comes from a man in his late teens or twenties who received the YFV17D yellow fever vaccine. This receptor chain uses TRBV5-6 and TRBJ1-6; possibly the D gene is TRBD1, per 5 matching bases. The encoded CDR3 is CASSLGPWGNSPLQF. The nucleotide sequence reads TGTGCCAGCAGCTTGGGACCATGGGGGAATTCACCCCTCCAGTTT.